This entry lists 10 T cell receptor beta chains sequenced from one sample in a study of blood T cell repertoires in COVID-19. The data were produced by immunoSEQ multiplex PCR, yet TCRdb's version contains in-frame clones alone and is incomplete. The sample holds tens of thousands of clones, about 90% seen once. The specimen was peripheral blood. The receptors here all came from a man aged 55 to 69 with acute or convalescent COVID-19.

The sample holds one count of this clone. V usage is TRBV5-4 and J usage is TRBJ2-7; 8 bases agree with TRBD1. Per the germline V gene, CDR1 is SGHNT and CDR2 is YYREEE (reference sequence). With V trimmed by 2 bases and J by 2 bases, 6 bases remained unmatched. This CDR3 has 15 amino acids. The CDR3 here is CASSFGQGGTYEQYF. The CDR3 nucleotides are TGTGCCAGCAGCTTCGGACAGGGTGGGACCTACGAGCAGTACTTC.

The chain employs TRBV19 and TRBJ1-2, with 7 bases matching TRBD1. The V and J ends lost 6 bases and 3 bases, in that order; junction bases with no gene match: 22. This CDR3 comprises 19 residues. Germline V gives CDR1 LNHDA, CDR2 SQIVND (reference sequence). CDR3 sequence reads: CASSTTWDRAQTAYYGYTF. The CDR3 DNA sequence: TGTGCCAGTAGCACCACTTGGGACAGAGCTCAAACGGCCTACTATGGCTACACCTTC.

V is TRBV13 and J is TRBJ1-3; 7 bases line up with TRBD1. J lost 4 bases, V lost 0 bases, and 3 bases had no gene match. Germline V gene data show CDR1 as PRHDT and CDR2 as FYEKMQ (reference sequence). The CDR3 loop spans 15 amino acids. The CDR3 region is CASSLGQGFGNTIYF. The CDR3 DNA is TGTGCCAGCAGCTTAGGACAGGGGTTCGGAAACACCATATATTTT.

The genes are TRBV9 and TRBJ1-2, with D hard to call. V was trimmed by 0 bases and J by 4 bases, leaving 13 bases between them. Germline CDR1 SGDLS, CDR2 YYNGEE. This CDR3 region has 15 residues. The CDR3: CASSVGTGGPYGYTF. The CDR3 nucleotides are TGTGCCAGCAGCGTAGGAACGGGAGGGCCCTATGGCTACACCTTC.

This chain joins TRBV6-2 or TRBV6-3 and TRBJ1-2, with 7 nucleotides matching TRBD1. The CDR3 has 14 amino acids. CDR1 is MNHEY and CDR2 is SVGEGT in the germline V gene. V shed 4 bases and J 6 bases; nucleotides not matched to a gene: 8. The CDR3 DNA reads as TGTGCCAGCAGTTTCACCTTGGACAGGCATGGCTACACCTTC. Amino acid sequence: CASSFTLDRHGYTF.

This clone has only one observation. CDR3 loop: CASSTGQGSGEQYF. The CDR3 DNA reads TGTGCCAGCTCAACGGGACAGGGATCGGGCGAGCAGTACTTC. The chain joins TRBV18 to TRBJ2-7, with 9 bases identical to TRBD1. The CDR3 consists of 14 residues. Looked up from germline, CDR1 is KGHSH and CDR2 is LQKENI. With 5 bases clipped from V and 6 bases from J, the junction kept 8 bases outside the gene matches.

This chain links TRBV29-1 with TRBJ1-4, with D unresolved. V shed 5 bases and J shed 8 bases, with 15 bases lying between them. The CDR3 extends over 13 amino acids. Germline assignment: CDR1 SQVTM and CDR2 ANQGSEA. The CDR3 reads CSVRRAVGEKLFF. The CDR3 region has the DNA TGCAGCGTTCGGAGGGCAGTGGGGGAAAAACTGTTTTTT.

In DNA form, the CDR3 reads TGTGCCAGCAGTTCCTCGGGGGGGACCTACGAGCAGTACTTC. It codes for CASSSSGGTYEQYF. The gene calls are TRBV28 and TRBJ2-7; 8 nucleotides match TRBD2. Germline trimming cut 4 bases from V and 2 bases from J; bases unmatched to any gene: 4. Germline V lookup: CDR1 MDHEN, CDR2 SYDVKM. The CDR3 consists of 14 residues.

Here the CDR3 DNA reads TGTGCCAGCAGCTTTGGCTCGGGGGGCTACACCTTC. Encoded protein: CASSFGSGGYTF. V is TRBV5-6 and J is TRBJ1-2; the D is unclear. Between the trimmed V and J ends, which lost 2 bases and 8 bases, there was a span of 10 bases. CDR1 and CDR2 from the germline V gene are SGHDT and YYEEEE. The CDR3 is 12 amino acids.

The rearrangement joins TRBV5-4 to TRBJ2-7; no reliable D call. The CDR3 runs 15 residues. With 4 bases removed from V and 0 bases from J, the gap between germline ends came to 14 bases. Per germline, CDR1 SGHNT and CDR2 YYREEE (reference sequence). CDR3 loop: CASSLRPESSYEQYF. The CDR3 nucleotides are TGTGCCAGCAGCCTACGCCCCGAGAGCTCCTACGAGCAGTACTTC.